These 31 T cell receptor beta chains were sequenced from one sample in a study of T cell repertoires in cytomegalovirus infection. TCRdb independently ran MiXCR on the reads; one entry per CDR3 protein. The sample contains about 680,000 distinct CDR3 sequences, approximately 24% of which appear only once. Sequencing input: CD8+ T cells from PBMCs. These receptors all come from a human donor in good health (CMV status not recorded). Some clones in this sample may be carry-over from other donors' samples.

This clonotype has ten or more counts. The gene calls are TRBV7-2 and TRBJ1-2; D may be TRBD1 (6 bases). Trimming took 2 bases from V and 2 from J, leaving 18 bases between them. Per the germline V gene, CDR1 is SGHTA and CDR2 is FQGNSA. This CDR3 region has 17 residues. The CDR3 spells CASSLSSGTRSNYGYTF. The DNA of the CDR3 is TGTGCCAGCAGCTTAAGCTCCGGGACAAGGTCCAACTATGGCTACACCTTC.

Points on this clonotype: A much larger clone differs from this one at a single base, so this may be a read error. CDR3 sequence: CANSSAGLDSNEQFF. CDR3 DNA: TGTGCCAACAGCTCGGCAGGTCTAGACAGCAATGAGCAGTTCTTC. The V gene is TRBV7-4, the J gene TRBJ2-1; a weak D match, TRBD1 (5 bases). Germline-derived CDR1 and CDR2 are SGHVT and SQSDAQ. This CDR3 is built from 15 residues.

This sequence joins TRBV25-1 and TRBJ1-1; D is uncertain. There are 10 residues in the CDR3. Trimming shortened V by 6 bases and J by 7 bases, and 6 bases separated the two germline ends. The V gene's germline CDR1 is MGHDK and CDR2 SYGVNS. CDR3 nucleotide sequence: TGTGCCAGCAGGGAGAATGAAGCTTTCTTT. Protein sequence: CASRENEAFF.

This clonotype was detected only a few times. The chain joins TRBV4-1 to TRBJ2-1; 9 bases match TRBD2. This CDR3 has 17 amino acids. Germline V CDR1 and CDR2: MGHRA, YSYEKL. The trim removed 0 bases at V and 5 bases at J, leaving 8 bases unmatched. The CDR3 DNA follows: TGCGCCAGCAGCCAAGAAAGTAGCGGGGGATACAACAATGAGCAGTTCTTC. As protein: CASSQESSGGYNNEQFF.

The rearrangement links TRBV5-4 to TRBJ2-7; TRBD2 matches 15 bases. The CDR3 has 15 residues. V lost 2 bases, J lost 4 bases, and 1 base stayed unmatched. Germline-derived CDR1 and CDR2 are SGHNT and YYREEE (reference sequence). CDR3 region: CASSFGTSGGYEQYF. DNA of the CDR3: TGTGCCAGCAGCTTCGGGACTAGCGGGGGGTACGAGCAGTACTTC. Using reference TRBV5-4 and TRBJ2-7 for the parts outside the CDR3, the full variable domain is ETGVTQSPTHLIKTRGQQVTLRCSSQSGHNTVSWYQQALGQGPQFIFQYYREEENGRGNFPPRFSGLQFPNYSSELNVNALELDDSALYLCASSFGTSGGYEQYFGPGTRLTVT.

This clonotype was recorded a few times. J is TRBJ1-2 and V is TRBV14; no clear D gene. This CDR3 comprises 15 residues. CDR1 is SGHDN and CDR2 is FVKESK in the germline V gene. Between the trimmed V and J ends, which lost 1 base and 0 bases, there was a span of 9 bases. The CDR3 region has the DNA TGTGCCAGCAGCCAAGGAGTAGGAGCTAACTATGGCTACACCTTC. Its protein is CASSQGVGANYGYTF.

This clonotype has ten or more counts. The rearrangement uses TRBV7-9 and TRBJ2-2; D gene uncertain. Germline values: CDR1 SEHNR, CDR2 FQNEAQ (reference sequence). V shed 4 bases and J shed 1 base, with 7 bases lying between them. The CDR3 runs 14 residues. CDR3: CASSSDWNTGELFF. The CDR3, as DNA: TGTGCCAGCAGCTCCGACTGGAACACCGGGGAGCTGTTTTTT. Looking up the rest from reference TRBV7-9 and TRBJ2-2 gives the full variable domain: DTGVSQNPRHKITKRGQNVTFRCDPISEHNRLYWYRQTLGQGPEFLTYFQNEAQLEKSRLLSDRFSAERPKGSFSTLEIQRTEQGDSAMYLCASSSDWNTGELFFGEGSRLTVL.

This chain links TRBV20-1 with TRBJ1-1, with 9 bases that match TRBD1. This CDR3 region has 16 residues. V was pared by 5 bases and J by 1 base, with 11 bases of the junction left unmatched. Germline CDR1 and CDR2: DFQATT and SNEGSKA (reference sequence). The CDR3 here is CSAGPQGAYGNTEAFF. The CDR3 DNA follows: TGCAGTGCTGGACCACAGGGGGCATACGGGAACACTGAAGCTTTCTTT.

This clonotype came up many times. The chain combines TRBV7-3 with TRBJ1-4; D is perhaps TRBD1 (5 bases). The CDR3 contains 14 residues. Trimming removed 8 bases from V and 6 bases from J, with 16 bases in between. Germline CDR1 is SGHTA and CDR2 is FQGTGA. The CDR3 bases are TGTGCCAGCCTGCGTAGGGGACGGGATGAAAAACTGTTTTTT. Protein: CASLRRGRDEKLFF.

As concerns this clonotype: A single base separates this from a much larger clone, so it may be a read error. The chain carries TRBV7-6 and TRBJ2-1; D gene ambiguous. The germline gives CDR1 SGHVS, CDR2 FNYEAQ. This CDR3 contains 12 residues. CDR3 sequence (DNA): TGTGCCAACAGCTCTTTTTACAATGAGCAGTTCTTC. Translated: CANSSFYNEQFF.

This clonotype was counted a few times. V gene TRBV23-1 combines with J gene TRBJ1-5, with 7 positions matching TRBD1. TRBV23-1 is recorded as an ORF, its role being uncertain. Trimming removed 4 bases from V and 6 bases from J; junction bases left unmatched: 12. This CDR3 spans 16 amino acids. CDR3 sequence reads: CASSRCETGNPQPQHF. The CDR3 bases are TGCGCCAGCAGTCGCTGTGAGACAGGGAACCCTCAGCCCCAGCATTTT.

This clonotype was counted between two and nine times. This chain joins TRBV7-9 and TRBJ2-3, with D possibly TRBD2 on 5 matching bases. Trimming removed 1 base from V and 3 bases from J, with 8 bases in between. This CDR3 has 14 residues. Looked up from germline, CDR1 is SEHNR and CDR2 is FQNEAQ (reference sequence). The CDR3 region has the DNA TGTGCCAGCAGCTTAGGAGGGAAGACAGATACGCAGTATTTT. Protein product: CASSLGGKTDTQYF.

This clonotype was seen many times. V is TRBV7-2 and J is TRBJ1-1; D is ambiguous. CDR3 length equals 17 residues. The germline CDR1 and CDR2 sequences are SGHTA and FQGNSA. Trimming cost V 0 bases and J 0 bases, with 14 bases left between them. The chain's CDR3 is CASSLAVVLPLNTEAFF. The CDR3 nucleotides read TGTGCCAGCAGCTTAGCTGTCGTCCTTCCTTTGAACACTGAAGCTTTCTTT.

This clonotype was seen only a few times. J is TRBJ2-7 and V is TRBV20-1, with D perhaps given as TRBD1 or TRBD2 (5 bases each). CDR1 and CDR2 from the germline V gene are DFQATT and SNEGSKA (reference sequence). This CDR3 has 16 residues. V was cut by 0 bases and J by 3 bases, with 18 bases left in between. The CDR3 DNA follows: TGCAGTGCTAGAGATGGGGGTAGGGAGACTCTCTACGAGCAGTACTTC. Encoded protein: CSARDGGRETLYEQYF.

The CDR3: CASSLARGASYNEQFF. The CDR3 DNA sequence: TGTGCCAGCAGCTTAGCGCGGGGGGCTTCCTACAATGAGCAGTTCTTC. The chain links TRBV11-1 to TRBJ2-1; 8 nucleotides align to TRBD2. The germline V gene encodes CDR1 SGHAT and CDR2 FQDESV (reference sequence). The CDR3 runs 16 residues. V gave up 0 bases and J gave up 1 base; unmatched junction bases: 2.

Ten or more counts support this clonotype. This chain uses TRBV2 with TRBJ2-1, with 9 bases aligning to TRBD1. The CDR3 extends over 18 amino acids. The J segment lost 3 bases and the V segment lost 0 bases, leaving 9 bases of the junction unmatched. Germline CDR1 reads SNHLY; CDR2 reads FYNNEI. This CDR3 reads CASSEAQPGQGYYNEQFF. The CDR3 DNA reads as TGTGCCAGCAGTGAAGCCCAACCAGGACAGGGGTACTACAATGAGCAGTTCTTC.

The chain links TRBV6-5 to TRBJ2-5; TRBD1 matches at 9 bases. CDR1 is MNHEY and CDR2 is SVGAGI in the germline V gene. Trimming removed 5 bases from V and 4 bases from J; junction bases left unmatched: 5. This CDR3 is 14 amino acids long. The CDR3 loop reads CASSITGGGETQYF. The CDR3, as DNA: TGTGCCAGCAGTATCACAGGGGGCGGAGAGACCCAGTACTTC.

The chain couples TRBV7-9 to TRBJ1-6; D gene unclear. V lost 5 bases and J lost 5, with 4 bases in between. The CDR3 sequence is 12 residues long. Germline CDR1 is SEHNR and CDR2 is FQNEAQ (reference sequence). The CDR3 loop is CASSTNNSPLHF. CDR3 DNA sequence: TGTGCCAGCAGCACTAATAATTCACCCCTCCACTTT.

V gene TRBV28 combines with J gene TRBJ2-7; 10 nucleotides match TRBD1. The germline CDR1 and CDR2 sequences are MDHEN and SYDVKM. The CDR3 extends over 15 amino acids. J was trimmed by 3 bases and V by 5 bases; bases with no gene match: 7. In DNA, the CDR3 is TGTGCCAGCAGTACCTTTGGGGACAGGGGCTACGAGCAGTACGTC. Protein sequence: CASSTFGDRGYEQYV.

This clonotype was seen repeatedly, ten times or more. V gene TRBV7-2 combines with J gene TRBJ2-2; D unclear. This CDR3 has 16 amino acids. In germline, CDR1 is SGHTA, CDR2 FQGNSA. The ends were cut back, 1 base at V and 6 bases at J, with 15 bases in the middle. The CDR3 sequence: CASSLELRLAAGELFF. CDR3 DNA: TGTGCCAGCAGCTTAGAGCTGAGGTTGGCGGCCGGGGAGCTGTTTTTT. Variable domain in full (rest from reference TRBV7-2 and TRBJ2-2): GAGVSQSPSNKVTEKGKDVELRCDPISGHTALYWYRQSLGQGLEFLIYFQGNSAPDKSGLPSDRFSAERTGGSVSTLTIQRTQQEDSAVYLCASSLELRLAAGELFFGEGSRLTVL.

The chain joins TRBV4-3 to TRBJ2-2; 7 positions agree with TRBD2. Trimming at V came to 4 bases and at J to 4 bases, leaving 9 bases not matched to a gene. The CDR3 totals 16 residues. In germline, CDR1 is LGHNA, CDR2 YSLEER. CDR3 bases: TGCGCCAGCAGCCTGACCAGACTAGCCGGCACCGGGGAGCTGTTTTTT. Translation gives CASSLTRLAGTGELFF.

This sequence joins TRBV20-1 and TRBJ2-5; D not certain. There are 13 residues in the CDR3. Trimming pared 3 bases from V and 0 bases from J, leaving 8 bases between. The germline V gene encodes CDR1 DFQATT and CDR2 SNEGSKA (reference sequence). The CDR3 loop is CSASKVNQETQYF. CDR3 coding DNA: TGCAGTGCTAGTAAGGTTAACCAAGAGACCCAGTACTTC.

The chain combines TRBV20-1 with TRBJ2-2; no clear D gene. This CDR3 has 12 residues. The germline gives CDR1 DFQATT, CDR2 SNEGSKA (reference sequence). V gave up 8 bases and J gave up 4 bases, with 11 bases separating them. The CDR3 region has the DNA TGCAGTTTCCTCTGGGGCACCGGGGAGCTGTTTTTT. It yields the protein CSFLWGTGELFF.

The CDR3 bases are TGTGCCAGCAGTTACAGGGGGCGCCGGACCTCCTACGAGCAGTACTTC. Protein product: CASSYRGRRTSYEQYF. This sequence joins TRBV27 and TRBJ2-7; 9 nucleotides agree with TRBD1. Unmatched junction bases numbered 7, after V lost 4 bases and J lost 0 bases. This CDR3 is 16 amino acids long. Germline-derived CDR1 and CDR2 are MNHEY and SMNVEV (reference sequence).

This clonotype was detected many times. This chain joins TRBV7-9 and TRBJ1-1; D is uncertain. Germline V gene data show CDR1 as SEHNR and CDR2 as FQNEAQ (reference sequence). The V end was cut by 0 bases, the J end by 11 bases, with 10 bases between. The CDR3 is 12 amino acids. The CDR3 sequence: CASSLAQVGAFF. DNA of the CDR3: TGTGCCAGCAGCTTAGCGCAGGTGGGTGCTTTCTTT.

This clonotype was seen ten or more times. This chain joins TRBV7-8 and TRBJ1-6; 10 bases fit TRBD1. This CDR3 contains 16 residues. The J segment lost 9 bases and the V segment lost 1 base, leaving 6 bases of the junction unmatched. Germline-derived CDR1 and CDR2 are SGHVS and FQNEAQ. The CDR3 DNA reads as TGTGCCAGCAGCTTAGAAGGACAGGGGGACGGTTCACCCCTCCACTTT. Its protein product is CASSLEGQGDGSPLHF. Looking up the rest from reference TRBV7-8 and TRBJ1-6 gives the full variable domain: GAGVSQSPRYKVAKRGQDVALRCDPISGHVSLFWYQQALGQGPEFLTYFQNEAQLDKSGLPSDRFFAERPEGSVSTLKIQRTQQEDSAVYLCASSLEGQGDGSPLHFGNGTRLTVT.

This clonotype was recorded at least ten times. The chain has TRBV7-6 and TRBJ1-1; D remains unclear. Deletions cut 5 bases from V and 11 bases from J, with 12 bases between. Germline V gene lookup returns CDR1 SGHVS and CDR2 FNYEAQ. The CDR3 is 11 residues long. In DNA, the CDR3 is TGTGCCAGCAGCCCGACTGAAGTTGCTTTCTTT. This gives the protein CASSPTEVAFF. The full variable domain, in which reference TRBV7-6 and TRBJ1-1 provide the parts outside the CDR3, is GAGVSQSPRYKVTKRGQDVALRCDPISGHVSLYWYRQALGQGPEFLTYFNYEAQQDKSGLPNDRFSAERPEGSISTLTIQRTEQRDSAMYRCASSPTEVAFFGQGTRLTVV.

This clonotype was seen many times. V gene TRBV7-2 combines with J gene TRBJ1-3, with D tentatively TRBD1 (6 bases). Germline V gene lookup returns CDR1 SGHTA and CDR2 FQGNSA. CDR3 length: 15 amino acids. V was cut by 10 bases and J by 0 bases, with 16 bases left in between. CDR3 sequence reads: CATDGGPFSGNTIYF. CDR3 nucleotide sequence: TGTGCCACCGACGGGGGGCCCTTCTCTGGAAACACCATATATTTT.

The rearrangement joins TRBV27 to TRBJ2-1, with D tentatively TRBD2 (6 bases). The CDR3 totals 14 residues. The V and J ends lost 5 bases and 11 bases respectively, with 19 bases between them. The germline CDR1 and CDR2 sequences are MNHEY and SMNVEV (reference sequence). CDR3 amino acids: CASSPGLPPRKQFF. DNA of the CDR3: TGTGCCAGCAGTCCGGGACTCCCACCGAGGAAGCAGTTCTTC.

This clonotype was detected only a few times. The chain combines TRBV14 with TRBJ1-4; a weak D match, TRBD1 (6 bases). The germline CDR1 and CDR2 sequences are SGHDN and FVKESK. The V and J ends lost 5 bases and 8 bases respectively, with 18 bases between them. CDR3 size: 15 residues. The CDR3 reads CASSARQALKEKLFF. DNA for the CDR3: TGTGCCAGCAGCGCCCGACAGGCGCTTAAGGAAAAACTGTTTTTT.

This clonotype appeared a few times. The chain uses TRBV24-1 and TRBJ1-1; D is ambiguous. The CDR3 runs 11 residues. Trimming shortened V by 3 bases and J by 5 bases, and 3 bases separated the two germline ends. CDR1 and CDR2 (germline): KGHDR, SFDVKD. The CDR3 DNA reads TGTGCCACCAGTGATGGGACTGAAGCTTTCTTT. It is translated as CATSDGTEAFF.